This is a list of T cell receptor beta chains from one sample in a study of tumor-infiltrating lymphocytes in primary liver carcinoma. TCRdb redid the calling of the multiplex PCR reads with MiXCR, one entry per CDR3 protein. The table has roughly 80,000 distinct CDR3 sequences, about 70% seen once. Material for sequencing was liver tumor tissue from sampling region 4. The receptors come from a woman between 55 and 75 years old with primary liver carcinoma and hepatitis B virus infection. Each CDR3 is given with its conserved first and last residue. A D gene is named only where the DNA matches it firmly. Some rows have no size entry. The others give once, few or many, or a class for an expanded clone.

TRBV6-1	.	.	TRBJ1-1	CASSFFGRSDTEAFF	TGTGCTAGCAGTTTTTTTGGGCGGTCGGACACTGAAGCTTTCTTT
TRBV20-1	.	TRBD1	TRBJ1-6	CSASVGTELNSPLHF	TGCAGTGCTAGTGTTGGGACAGAACTAAATTCACCCCTCCACTTT
TRBV28	.	.	TRBJ2-5	CASNLSGDETQYF	TGTGCCAGCAATTTATCCGGTGATGAGACCCAGTACTTC
TRBV6-1	.	.	TRBJ1-2	CASSEMPNYDYTF	TGTGCCAGCAGCGAAATGCCTAACTATGACTACACCTTC
TRBV6-1	.	TRBD2	TRBJ2-3	CASSNLAGGADTQYF	TGTGCCAGCAGTAACTTAGCGGGAGGGGCGGATACGCAGTATTTT
TRBV12-3/TRBV12-4	.	.	TRBJ2-5	CASNSGAQETQYF	TGTGCCAGCAACTCCGGGGCCCAGGAGACCCAGTACTTC
TRBV11-3	.	.	TRBJ2-1	CASSLGGMTCNEQFF	TGTGCCAGCAGCTTAGGGGGGATGACCTGTAATGAGCAGTTCTTC
TRBV6-1	.	TRBD1	TRBJ2-3	CTSSNRGRTDTQYF	TGCACCAGCAGTAACAGGGGCAGGACAGATACGCAGTATTTT
TRBV12-3/TRBV12-4	medium-sized	.	TRBJ1-2	CASSLGRQNYAF	TGTGCCAGCAGTTTAGGCCGACAGAACTATGCCTTC
TRBV6-5	.	.	TRBJ2-1	CAISYSPSTYNEQFF	TGCGCCATCAGTTACTCGCCCTCTACCTACAATGAGCAGTTCTTC
TRBV7-9	.	.	TRBJ2-5	CASKKSPAWVETQYF	TGTGCCAGCAAAAAGAGTCCAGCATGGGTAGAGACCCAGTACTTC
TRBV4-1	.	.	TRBJ1-5	CASSQASSPGCNQPQHF	TGCGCCAGCAGCCAAGCATCCTCCCCGGGTTGCAATCAGCCCCAGCATTTT
TRBV11-3	.	.	TRBJ2-1	CASSLRTSGQLEQFF	TGTGCCAGCAGCTTAAGAACTAGTGGGCAGCTTGAGCAGTTCTTC
TRBV13	many	.	TRBJ2-1	CASSSPPPLRSSYNEQFF	TGTGCCAGCAGCTCCCCCCCTCCCCTTAGGAGCTCCTACAATGAGCAGTTCTTC
TRBV6-6	.	.	TRBJ1-2	CARSNQTGTFGYTF	TGTGCCAGAAGTAACCAGACGGGGACTTTCGGCTACACCTTC
TRBV12-5	.	.	TRBJ1-2	CASATDSANYGYTF	TGTGCTAGCGCGACGGACAGCGCTAACTATGGCTACACCTTC
TRBV29-1	.	.	TRBJ2-1	CSVGGAVSEQFF	TGCAGCGTTGGCGGGGCAGTAAGTGAGCAGTTCTTC
TRBV11-2	.	.	TRBJ2-7	CASSLDSWIGGEQYF	TGTGCCAGCAGCTTAGATTCCTGGATAGGGGGCGAGCAGTACTTC
TRBV12-3/TRBV12-4	.	.	TRBJ2-7	CASSPGGGNSYEQYF	TGTGCTAGCAGCCCCGGGGGCGGGAACTCCTACGAGCAGTACTTC
TRBV6-5	.	TRBD2	TRBJ2-7	CASNAATGGYYEQYF	TGCGCCAGCAACGCGGCGACGGGAGGGTACTACGAGCAGTACTTC
TRBV6-1	.	.	TRBJ2-2	CASNYRDAGKLFF	TGTGCCAGCAACTACAGGGATGCCGGGAAACTGTTTTTT
TRBV7-9	few	.	TRBJ1-5	CASSPQGGQPQHF	TGTGCCAGCAGCCCACAGGGAGGTCAGCCCCAGCATTTT
TRBV29-1	.	.	TRBJ2-5	CSVETETQYF	TGCAGCGTCGAAACGGAGACCCAGTATTTC
TRBV28	many	.	TRBJ1-1	CASTPPGRNTEAFF	TGTGCCAGCACCCCGCCAGGGAGGAACACTGAAGCTTTCTTT
TRBV6-1	.	.	TRBJ2-7	CASSLRRSSYEQYF	TGTGCCAGCAGTTTACGGCGGAGCTCCTACGAGCAGTACTTC
TRBV5-1	.	.	TRBJ2-1	CASSRDSGVYSEQFF	TGCGCCAGCAGCCGTGATAGCGGTGTTTACAGTGAGCAGTTCTTC
TRBV6-1	.	TRBD1	TRBJ2-7	CTSTGTGYQERYF	TGTACCAGTACCGGGACAGGGTACCAGGAGCGGTACTTC
TRBV4-1	many	TRBD2	TRBJ2-3	CASSQSLAVSTDTQYF	TGCGCCAGCAGCCAATCTCTAGCGGTTAGCACAGATACGCAGTATTTT
TRBV6-5	few	TRBD2	TRBJ2-1	CVSSPPGLAVHNEQFF	TGTGTCAGCAGTCCGCCGGGGCTAGCGGTCCACAATGAGCAGTTCTTC
TRBV6-6	once	.	TRBJ2-7	CASANRVGRGEQYF	TGTGCCAGCGCCAACAGAGTGGGCAGGGGCGAGCAGTACTTC
TRBV14	many	.	TRBJ2-1	CASSQGTSSYNEQFF	TGTGCCAGCAGCCAAGGAACCAGCTCCTACAATGAGCAGTTCTTC
TRBV6-2/TRBV6-3	medium-sized	.	TRBJ2-5	CASTISRTPQETQYF	TGTGCCAGCACGATATCCAGGACACCCCAAGAGACCCAGTACTTC
TRBV11-2	.	.	TRBJ1-2	CASTLTKRGDGGYTF	TGTGCCAGCACCTTAACAAAACGGGGAGATGGTGGCTACACGTTC
TRBV11-2	.	TRBD2	TRBJ2-3	CANNLGRLDTQYF	TGTGCCAACAACCTCGGGAGGCTAGATACGCAGTATTTT
TRBV11-3	.	.	TRBJ2-3	CGNSHRTDTDTQYF	TGTGGCAACAGCCATCGGACAGACACAGATACGCAGTATTTT
TRBV7-2	.	.	TRBJ2-3	CASSLEVADTQYF	TGTGCCAGCAGCTTAGAGGTAGCGGATACGCAGTATTTT
TRBV5-1	many	TRBD1	TRBJ2-7	CASRPGTGGNEQYF	TGCGCCAGCAGACCCGGGACAGGGGGGAACGAGCAGTACTTC
TRBV10-2	many	.	TRBJ1-6	CASSERVTGLVRSPLHF	TGCGCCAGCAGTGAGCGGGTCACAGGGCTAGTCCGATCACCCCTCCACTTT
TRBV28	many	.	TRBJ1-2	CASSEPPYGYTF	TGTGCCAGCAGTGAACCCCCCTATGGCTACACCTTC
TRBV12-3/TRBV12-4	many	.	TRBJ2-3	CASSLDRTDTQYF	TGTGCCAGCAGTTTAGATCGAACAGATACGCAGTATTTT
TRBV7-2	few	.	TRBJ1-2	CASSSDTSYGYTF	TGTGCCAGCAGCTCGGACACCAGCTATGGCTACACCTTC
TRBV11-1	.	TRBD2	TRBJ2-1	CDSSPIGLAGYNEQFF	TGTGACAGCAGTCCAATTGGACTAGCGGGATACAACGAGCAGTTCTTC
TRBV24-1	.	.	TRBJ2-6	CATSSGPSTANVLTF	TGTGCCACCAGCTCGGGACCCTCGACGGCCAACGTCCTGACTTTC
TRBV12-3/TRBV12-4	many	.	TRBJ2-7	CASTPGPPGEQYF	TGTGCCAGCACCCCGGGACCGCCTGGCGAGCAGTACTTC
TRBV5-1	many	.	TRBJ1-5	CASSLTGSSDQPQHF	TGCGCCAGCAGCTTGACGGGGTCTAGCGATCAGCCCCAGCATTTT
TRBV4-2	many	.	TRBJ1-2	CASSQEQGNWLNGYTF	TGTGCCAGCAGCCAAGAACAGGGAAATTGGCTTAATGGCTACACCTTC
TRBV4-1	many	.	TRBJ2-1	CASSQTTSSGDYNEQFF	TGCGCCAGCAGCCAAACAACTAGTAGCGGAGATTACAATGAGCAGTTCTTC
TRBV5-1	many	.	TRBJ2-7	CASSLVVSSYEQYF	TGCGCCAGCAGCTTGGTTGTGAGTTCCTACGAGCAGTACTTC
TRBV21-1	.	.	TRBJ2-3	CASSKDGRLIYQPQYF	TGTGCCAGCAGCAAAGACGGGAGACTAATTTATCAGCCCCAGTATTTT
TRBV12-3/TRBV12-4	.	.	TRBJ1-3	CASSLMQGSTIYF	TGTGCCAGCAGTCTGATGCAGGGAAGCACCATATATTTT
TRBV11-3	once	TRBD2	TRBJ2-2	CASSPGLAGRNTRELFF	TGTGCCAGCAGCCCCGGACTAGCGGGAAGGAACACCCGGGAGCTGTTCTTT
TRBV6-1	.	.	TRBJ2-7	CASSDSLKGAAKGYEKYF	TGTGCCAGCAGTGACAGCCTGAAGGGAGCGGCGAAGGGCTACGAGAAGTACTTC
TRBV6-5	many	.	TRBJ2-3	CASSLRGITDTQYF	TGTGCCAGCAGTCTACGAGGGATCACAGATACGCAGTATTTT